These T cell receptor beta chains were read from a single sample in a study of blood T cell repertoires in COVID-19. Here immunoSEQ multiplex PCR was the method, and the copy in TCRdb shows in-frame clones only, minus some. Of roughly 240,000 clones in the sample, 85% to 90% were seen once. The sequenced sample was PBMCs or T cells enriched from blood (not recorded which). The receptors come from a man aged 50-59 years who had been exposed to COVID-19. Both conserved end residues are part of each CDR3. D genes are given only for firm matches. Size is stated for part of the rows, as once, few or many counts, or as a class when the clone is expanded.

D gene,J gene,clone size,V gene,CDR3 DNA,CDR3 protein
TRBD1,TRBJ2-3,-,TRBV24-1,TGTGCCACCAGTGATTTTAACCGGGACAGCGATTGGGATACGCAGTATTTT,CATSDFNRDSDWDTQYF
TRBD1,TRBJ1-2,-,TRBV30,TGTGCCTGGAGCCCGGGACAGGGTCCCTATGGCTACACCTTC,CAWSPGQGPYGYTF
TRBD1,TRBJ1-6,-,TRBV5-4,TGTGCCAGCAGCCAAGACAGGGGCCGAATCCACTTT,CASSQDRGRIHF
TRBD1,TRBJ1-4,-,TRBV18,TGTGCCAGCTCACAGGGACAGGGAGCAACTAATGAAAAACTGTTTTTT,CASSQGQGATNEKLFF
-,TRBJ1-3,-,TRBV9,TGTGCCAGCAGCCGGGACACTATCAACTCTGGAAACACCATATATTTT,CASSRDTINSGNTIYF
-,TRBJ1-5,-,TRBV27,TGTGCCAGCAGTTCACTATCAGGGTTCAATCAGCCCCAGCATTTT,CASSSLSGFNQPQHF
TRBD1,TRBJ2-5,-,TRBV2,TGTGCCAGCAGTGCTTCCACAGGGGCCCAAGAGACCCAGTACTTC,CASSASTGAQETQYF
-,TRBJ1-3,-,TRBV25-1,TGTGCCAGCTCGGACAGCCTCTCTGGAAACACCATATATTTT,CASSDSLSGNTIYF
-,TRBJ1-1,-,TRBV25-1,TGTGCCAGCAGTGAAGATCCGGGGTTTGGGGCTGAAGCTTTCTTT,CASSEDPGFGAEAFF
-,TRBJ1-2,once,TRBV20-1,TGCAGTGGGGAGGTTAACTATGGCTACACCTTC,CSGEVNYGYTF
TRBD1,TRBJ1-4,-,TRBV30,TGTGCCTGGAGTCGGACAGGGTTACTTGAAAAACTGTTTTTT,CAWSRTGLLEKLFF
TRBD2,TRBJ2-5,-,TRBV4-1,TGCGCCAGCAGCCAGAGCCTAGCGGGAGCTTCGGTGGAGACCCAGTACTTC,CASSQSLAGASVETQYF